A selection of T cell receptor beta chains follows, all from one sample in a study of shared clonotypes between healthy human individuals. TCRdb's table, derived via immunoSEQ multiplex PCR, lists solely in-frame clones and lacks some. Among about 2.3 million clones listed, more than 85% were seen once. The sequencing input was naive CD4+ T cells from PBMCs. These receptors were taken from a man aged 18 to 30 in good health. Some clones in this sample may be carry-over from other donors' samples. Each CDR3 is given with its conserved first and last residue. D genes are given only for firm matches.

CDR3 DNA	CDR3 protein	V gene	J gene	D gene	CDR3 length
TGTGCCATCAGTGAATTGGCAGTTGGGGACACCGGGGAGCTGTTTTTT	CAISELAVGDTGELFF	TRBV10-3	TRBJ2-2	-	16
TGTGCCAGCGGTGGAATTAGCACAGATACGCAGTATTTT	CASGGISTDTQYF	TRBV2	TRBJ2-3	-	13
TGTGCCAGCTTCGATACAGGGTCAATTGGCTACACCTTC	CASFDTGSIGYTF	TRBV2	TRBJ1-2	-	13
TGTGCCAGCAGTGAAACTCCTGGGACTACGTCCTACGAGCAGTACTTC	CASSETPGTTSYEQYF	TRBV2	TRBJ2-7	TRBD2	16
TGTGCCAGCAGCCTCCAAACAGGGCGAACCGGGGAGCTGTTTTTT	CASSLQTGRTGELFF	TRBV7-2	TRBJ2-2	-	15
TGCGCCAGCAGCCAAGAAGGGGGTTATGGCTACACCTTC	CASSQEGGYGYTF	TRBV4-3	TRBJ1-2	-	13
TGTGCCAGCAGCTTGGTCGGCAATCAGCCCCAGCATTTT	CASSLVGNQPQHF	TRBV5-6	TRBJ1-5	-	13
TGTGCCAGCAGTCAACCGGGAGGGGAGGGTGGCTACACCTTC	CASSQPGGEGGYTF	TRBV2	TRBJ1-2	-	14
TGTGCCAGCTCCCTCGGACAGACCCACACCGGGGAGCTGTTTTTT	CASSLGQTHTGELFF	TRBV18	TRBJ2-2	-	15
TGTGCCAGCAGCTTAATATTTGGTACCCGAGCCCCGGAGGTGGGCACAGATACGCAGTATTTT	CASSLIFGTRAPEVGTDTQYF	TRBV7-3	TRBJ2-3	-	21
TGCGCCAGCAGCTACGACAGGGCGTACGAGCAGTACTTC	CASSYDRAYEQYF	TRBV5-1	TRBJ2-7	TRBD1	13
TGTGCCAGCAGCCTAGCAGGGACAGGCGCCGGGGGCTACACCTTC	CASSLAGTGAGGYTF	TRBV11-2	TRBJ1-2	TRBD1	15
TGCGCCAGCAGCCTGGACTTCATCTCCTACAATGAGCAGTTCTTC	CASSLDFISYNEQFF	TRBV5-1	TRBJ2-1	-	15
TGCGCCAGCAGCCAGGGGGTGTCGACCTACGAGCAGTACTTC	CASSQGVSTYEQYF	TRBV4-3	TRBJ2-7	-	14